This TCR beta chain was observed in a study of blood T cell repertoires in COVID-19 (dated by TCRdb to the early 2020s). The study in broad terms: Collaborator samples came from the United States, Italy and Spain and covered acute and convalescent phases of COVID-19. The sample metadata nearly always contained a de-identified subject ID, COVID-19 status, age in years and sex. The material from the prospective study consisted of cDNA or gDNA derived from T cells, B-cell-depleted T cells, or PBMCs. Where available, HLA class I and class II types were taken from metadata supplied by the sample provider and were not determined by assay-based typing. The repertoires were released in a freely available public database intended as a resource for research on the immune response to SARS-CoV-2. The samples were drawn from two sources: the first 160 participants of the ongoing ImmuneRACE study, and fewer than 1,500 subjects contributed by 6 global collaborators. Subjects who had been exposed to COVID-19, were actively infected with it, or had recovered from it provided the deeply sampled blood TCRbeta repertoires that made up the dataset.

A second Seattle source provided samples from volunteer blood donors who had recovered from COVID-19. Each collaborating institution followed its own protocols to collect whole blood in K2EDTA tubes. Collaborator samples were shipped for TCRbeta analysis as frozen whole blood, isolated PBMCs, or DNA extracted from either sample type. TCRbeta CDR3 regions were amplified from genomic DNA by means of the immunoSEQ Assay, a bias-controlled multiplex PCR. As for the original processing: Within the assay, amplification of reference gene primers was used to estimate how many nucleated cells each sample contained. To quantify the absolute abundance of each unique TCRbeta CDR3 rearrangement, sequence reads were collapsed and filtered. For each sample, productive Simpson clonality was calculated as the square root of Simpson's diversity index over productive rearrangements. TCRdb took over this immuneACCESS table, retaining in-frame rearrangements with V and J assigned. Such tables are incomplete; in checked studies, under half of the missing clones stem from an unresolved V gene, and the remainder is unexplained. V and J calls and clone size are given by that table; D and trimming were obtained from the DNA. The sample has about 160,000 clones on record, about 85% of them singletons. Approximately 13% of the sample goes to the ten largest clones.

The paper as a whole reports these results and caveats: The amount of clinical and demographic metadata varied by source and participant and was provided uncurated.

This clone is a singleton in its sample. The target of this receptor is not known. No much larger clonotype is one base removed from it; base qualities were not supplied. The source is a man between 70 and 80 years old who had recovered from COVID-19. Sequenced material: peripheral blood.

The sequence in DNA is TGTGCCAGTAGACTCTTAGGGACAAAGGGAAACACCATATATTTT. This codes for CASRLLGTKGNTIYF. The chain couples TRBV19 to TRBJ1-3; TRBD1 is perhaps the D gene, given 6 matching bases. The CDR3 numbers 15 residues from cysteine through phenylalanine. Only the CDR3 part of the read is kept: 45 bases, read in frame from the first base. The germline V gene (reference sequence) sets CDR1 to LNHDA and CDR2 to SQIVND. V drops 6 bases and J drops 4 bases, leaving 16 bases in between.